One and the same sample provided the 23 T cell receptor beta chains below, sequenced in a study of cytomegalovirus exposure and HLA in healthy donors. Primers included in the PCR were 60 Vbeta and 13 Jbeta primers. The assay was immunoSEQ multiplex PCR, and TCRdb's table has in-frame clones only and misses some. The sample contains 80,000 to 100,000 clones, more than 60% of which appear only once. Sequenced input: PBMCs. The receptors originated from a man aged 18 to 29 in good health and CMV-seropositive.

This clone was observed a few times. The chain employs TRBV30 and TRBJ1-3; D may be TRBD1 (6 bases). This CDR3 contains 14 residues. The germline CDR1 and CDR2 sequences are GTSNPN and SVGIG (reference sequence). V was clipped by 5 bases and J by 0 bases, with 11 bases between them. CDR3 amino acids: CAWRQVNSGNTIYF. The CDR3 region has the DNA TGTGCCTGGCGACAGGTAAACTCTGGAAACACCATATATTTT.

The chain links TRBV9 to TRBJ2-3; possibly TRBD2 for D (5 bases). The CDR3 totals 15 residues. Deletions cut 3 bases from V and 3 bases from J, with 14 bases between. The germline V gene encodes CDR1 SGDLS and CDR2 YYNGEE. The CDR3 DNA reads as TGTGCCAGCAGCGCATACATACTAGGTACAGATACGCAGTATTTT. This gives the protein CASSAYILGTDTQYF.

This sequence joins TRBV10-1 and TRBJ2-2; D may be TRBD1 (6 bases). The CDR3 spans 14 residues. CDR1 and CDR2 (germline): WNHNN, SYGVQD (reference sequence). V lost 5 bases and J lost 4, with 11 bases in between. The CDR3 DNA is TGCGCCAGCAGTCTTACAGGGCCCACCGGGGAGCTGTTTTTT. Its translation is CASSLTGPTGELFF.

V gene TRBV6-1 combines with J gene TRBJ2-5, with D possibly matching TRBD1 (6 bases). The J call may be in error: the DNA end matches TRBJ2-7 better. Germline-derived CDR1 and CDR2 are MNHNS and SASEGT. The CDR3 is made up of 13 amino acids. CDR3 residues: CASSPTGSNEQYF. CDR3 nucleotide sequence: TGTGCCAGCAGCCCCACAGGGTCCAACGAGCAGTACTTC.

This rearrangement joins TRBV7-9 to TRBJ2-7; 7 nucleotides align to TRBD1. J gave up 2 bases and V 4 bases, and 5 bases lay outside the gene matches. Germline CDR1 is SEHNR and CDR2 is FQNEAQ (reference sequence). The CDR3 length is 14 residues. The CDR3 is CASSSTGYTYEQYF. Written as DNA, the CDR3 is TGTGCCAGCAGCTCGACAGGGTATACCTACGAGCAGTACTTC.

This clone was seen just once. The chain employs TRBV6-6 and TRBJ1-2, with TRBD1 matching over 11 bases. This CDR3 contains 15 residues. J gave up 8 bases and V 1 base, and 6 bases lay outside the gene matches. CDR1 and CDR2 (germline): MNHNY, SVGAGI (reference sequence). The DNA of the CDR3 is TGTGCCAGCAGTTACTGGGACAGGGGGACGGACGGCTACACCTTC. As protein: CASSYWDRGTDGYTF.

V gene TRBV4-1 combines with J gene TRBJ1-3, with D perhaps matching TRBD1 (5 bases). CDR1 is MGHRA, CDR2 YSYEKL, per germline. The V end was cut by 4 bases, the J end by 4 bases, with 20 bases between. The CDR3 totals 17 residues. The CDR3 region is CASSLLGGGGSGNTIYF. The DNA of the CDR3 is TGCGCCAGCAGCCTGCTGGGGGGGGGAGGGAGCGGAAACACCATATATTTT.

The CDR3 sequence is CASGWETGISMGQETQYF. The CDR3, as DNA: TGTGCCAGCGGGTGGGAGACAGGGATTAGTATGGGCCAAGAGACCCAGTACTTC. The rearrangement uses TRBV2 and TRBJ2-5; 7 positions agree with TRBD1. V gave up 8 bases and J gave up 1 base; unmatched junction bases: 19. This CDR3 has 18 amino acids. CDR1 SNHLY and CDR2 FYNNEI come from the germline V gene. Full variable domain (outside the CDR3, taken from reference TRBV2 and TRBJ2-5): EPEVTQTPSHQVTQMGQEVILRCVPISNHLYFYWYRQILGQKVEFLVSFYNNEISEKSEIFDDQFSVERPDGSNFTLKIRSTKLEDSAMYFCASGWETGISMGQETQYFGPGTRLLVL.

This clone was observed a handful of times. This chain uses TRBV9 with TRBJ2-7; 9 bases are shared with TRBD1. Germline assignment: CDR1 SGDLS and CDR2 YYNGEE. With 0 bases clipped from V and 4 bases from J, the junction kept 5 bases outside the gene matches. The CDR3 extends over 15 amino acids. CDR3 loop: CASSVAGTGYYEQYF. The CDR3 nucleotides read TGTGCCAGCAGCGTAGCAGGGACAGGGTATTACGAGCAGTACTTC.

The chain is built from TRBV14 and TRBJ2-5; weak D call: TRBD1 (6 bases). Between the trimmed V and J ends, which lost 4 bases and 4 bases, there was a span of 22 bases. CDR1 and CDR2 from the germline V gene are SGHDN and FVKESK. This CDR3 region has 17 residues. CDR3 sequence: CASSRRRRDIARETQYF. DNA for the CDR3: TGTGCCAGCAGCCGAAGACGCCGGGACATAGCTAGAGAGACCCAGTACTTC.

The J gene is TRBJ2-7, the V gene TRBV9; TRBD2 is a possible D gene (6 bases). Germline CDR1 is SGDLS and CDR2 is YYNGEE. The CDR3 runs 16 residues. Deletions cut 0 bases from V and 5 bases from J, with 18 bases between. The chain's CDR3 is CASSVGRRGEGNEQYF. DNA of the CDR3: TGTGCCAGCAGCGTAGGTAGGCGGGGCGAGGGGAACGAGCAGTACTTC.

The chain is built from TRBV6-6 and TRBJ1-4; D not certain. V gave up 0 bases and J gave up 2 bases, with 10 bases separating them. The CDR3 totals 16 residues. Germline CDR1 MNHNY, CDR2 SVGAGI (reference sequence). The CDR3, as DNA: TGTGCCAGCAGTTACTCCCCGTCCGGGACTAATGAAAAACTGTTTTTT. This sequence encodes CASSYSPSGTNEKLFF.

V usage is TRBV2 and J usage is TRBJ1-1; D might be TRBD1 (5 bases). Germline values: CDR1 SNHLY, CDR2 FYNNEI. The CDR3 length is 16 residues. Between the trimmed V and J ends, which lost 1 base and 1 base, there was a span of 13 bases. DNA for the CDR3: TGTGCCAGCAGTGAAGAGGGCAGGGATACGAACACTGAAGCTTTCTTT. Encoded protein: CASSEEGRDTNTEAFF.

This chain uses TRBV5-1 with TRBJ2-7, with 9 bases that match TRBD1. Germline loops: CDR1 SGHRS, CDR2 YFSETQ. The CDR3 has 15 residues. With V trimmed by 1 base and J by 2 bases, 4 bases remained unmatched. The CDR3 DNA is TGCGCCAGCAGCTTGCTAGGGACAGGGACCTACGAGCAGTACTTC. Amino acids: CASSLLGTGTYEQYF.

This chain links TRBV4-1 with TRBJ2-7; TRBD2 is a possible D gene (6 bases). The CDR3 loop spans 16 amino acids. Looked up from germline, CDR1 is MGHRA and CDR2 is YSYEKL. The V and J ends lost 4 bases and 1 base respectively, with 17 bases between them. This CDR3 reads CASSPRGGVASYEQYF. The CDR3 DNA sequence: TGCGCCAGCAGCCCACGGGGCGGGGTTGCGTCCTACGAGCAGTACTTC.

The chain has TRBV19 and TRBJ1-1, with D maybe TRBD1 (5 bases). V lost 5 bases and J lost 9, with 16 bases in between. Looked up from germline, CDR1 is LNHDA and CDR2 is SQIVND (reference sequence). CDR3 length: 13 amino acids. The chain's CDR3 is CASSLQGGGKAFF. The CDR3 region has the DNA TGTGCCAGTAGTCTTCAGGGAGGTGGGAAAGCTTTCTTT.

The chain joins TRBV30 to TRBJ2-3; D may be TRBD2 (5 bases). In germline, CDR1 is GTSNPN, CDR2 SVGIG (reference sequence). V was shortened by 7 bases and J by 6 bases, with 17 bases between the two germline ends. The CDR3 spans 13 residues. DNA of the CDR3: TGTGCCTCACCTAGCCAAGCTGGCGATACGCAGTATTTT. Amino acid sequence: CASPSQAGDTQYF.

The CDR3 region has the DNA TGTGCCAGTAGTAAACAGGTCCATAGCAATCAGCCCCAGCATTTT. Translation gives CASSKQVHSNQPQHF. The rearrangement links TRBV19 to TRBJ1-5, with D perhaps matching TRBD1 (5 bases). The V gene lost 4 bases and the J gene lost 0 bases, with 10 bases spanning the gap. The length of the CDR3 is 15 residues. Germline V gives CDR1 LNHDA, CDR2 SQIVND (reference sequence).

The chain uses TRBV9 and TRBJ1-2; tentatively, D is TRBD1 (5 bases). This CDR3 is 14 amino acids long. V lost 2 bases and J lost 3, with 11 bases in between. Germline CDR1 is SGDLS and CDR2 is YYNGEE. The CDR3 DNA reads TGTGCCAGCAGCGTTGCAGGGAACGACTATGGCTACACCTTC. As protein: CASSVAGNDYGYTF.

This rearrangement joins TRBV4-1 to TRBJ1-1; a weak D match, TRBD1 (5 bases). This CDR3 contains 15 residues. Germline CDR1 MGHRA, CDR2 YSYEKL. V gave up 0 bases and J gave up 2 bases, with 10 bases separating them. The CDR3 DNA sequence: TGCGCCAGCAGCCAAGATAAGGGGTTAAACACTGAAGCTTTCTTT. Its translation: CASSQDKGLNTEAFF.

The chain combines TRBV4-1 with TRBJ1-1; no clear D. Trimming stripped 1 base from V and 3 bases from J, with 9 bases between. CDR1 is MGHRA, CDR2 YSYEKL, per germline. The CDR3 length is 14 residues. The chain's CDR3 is CASSQARQDTEAFF. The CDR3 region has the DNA TGCGCCAGCAGCCAAGCCCGGCAGGACACTGAAGCTTTCTTT.

CDR3 sequence: CASSLLGGSNQPQHF. The CDR3 bases are TGTGCCAGCAGCTTATTGGGAGGCTCCAATCAGCCCCAGCATTTT. This chain connects TRBV7-8 to TRBJ1-5; D gene ambiguous. V dropped 2 bases and J dropped 3 bases, with 11 bases sitting between them. The CDR3 loop spans 15 amino acids. CDR1 and CDR2 (germline): SGHVS, FQNEAQ.

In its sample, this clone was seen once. This chain's CDR3 is CASSTTWEETQYF. CDR3 nucleotides: TGTGCCAGCAGCACTACCTGGGAAGAGACCCAGTACTTC. This chain uses TRBV11-1 with TRBJ2-5; D not certain. The CDR3 has 13 residues. CDR1 and CDR2 from the germline V gene are SGHAT and FQDESV (reference sequence). V was shortened by 5 bases and J by 3 bases, with 10 bases between the two germline ends.